This T cell receptor (beta chain) was recovered during a study of T cells after posttransplantation cyclophosphamide. Overall study results and limits: Recipient CMV seropositivity and CMV reactivation strongly tracked TRB clonality. Tissue-infiltrating T cells from skin or gut overlapped little with blood T cells. Later post-transplant blood repertoires were often dominated by donor CD8+ memory clones.

Germline loops: CDR1 KGHSH, CDR2 LQKENI. The CDR3 extends over 15 amino acids. Trimming left V 7 bases short and J 0 bases short, with 10 bases between. Sequencing was performed with immunoSEQ multiplex PCR; in TCRdb, only in-frame clones are kept and a portion is missing. The table records about 16,000 clones, approximately 90% of them present only once. Cyclophosphamide on days +3 and +4 followed busulfan-fludarabine conditioning and a marrow graft. On this clone: No antigen is known for it.

Sequencing was performed on CD4+ T cells sorted from blood, taken after allogeneic stem cell transplant with posttransplant cyclophosphamide. This TCR was sampled from a male patient aged 60 to 75 who received an allogeneic stem cell transplant from a related donor and was CMV-positive. Some T cells may trace back to the graft donor. The J gene is TRBJ2-6, the V gene TRBV18; a weak D match, TRBD1 (5 bases). The CDR3 sequence: CASYAGSSGANVLTF. For the CDR3, the DNA is TGTGCCAGCTACGCAGGGTCCTCTGGGGCCAACGTCCTGACTTTC.